This TCR beta chain was retrieved from a study of T cell repertoires in cytomegalovirus infection. In the study overall: Public signatures in TCR beta pointed to CMV infection and matching HLA type. Whole-study results and caveats: Across the ex vivo response, the dominant clonotypes were HLA-C-restricted CMV-specific TCR beta clonotypes.

On this clonotype itself: Its antigen is unknown.

Per the germline V gene, CDR1 is MNHGY and CDR2 is SAAAGT. This CDR3 is built from 15 residues. V was pared by 2 bases and J by 5 bases, with 16 bases between. TCRdb called the reads again in MiXCR, with one record for every CDR3 protein. The sample lists about 310,000 distinct CDR3 sequences, about a sixth seen once, with 12% in the top ten. The receptor's source is a human donor in good health (CMV status not recorded). Some clones in this sample may be carry-over from other donors' samples. The chain has TRBV6-8 and TRBJ2-7; D might be TRBD1 (6 bases). The sequenced sample consisted of PBMCs. This CDR3 reads CASSYSYRATHEQYF. DNA for the CDR3: TGTGCCAGCAGTTACAGTTACAGGGCGACCCACGAGCAGTACTTC.